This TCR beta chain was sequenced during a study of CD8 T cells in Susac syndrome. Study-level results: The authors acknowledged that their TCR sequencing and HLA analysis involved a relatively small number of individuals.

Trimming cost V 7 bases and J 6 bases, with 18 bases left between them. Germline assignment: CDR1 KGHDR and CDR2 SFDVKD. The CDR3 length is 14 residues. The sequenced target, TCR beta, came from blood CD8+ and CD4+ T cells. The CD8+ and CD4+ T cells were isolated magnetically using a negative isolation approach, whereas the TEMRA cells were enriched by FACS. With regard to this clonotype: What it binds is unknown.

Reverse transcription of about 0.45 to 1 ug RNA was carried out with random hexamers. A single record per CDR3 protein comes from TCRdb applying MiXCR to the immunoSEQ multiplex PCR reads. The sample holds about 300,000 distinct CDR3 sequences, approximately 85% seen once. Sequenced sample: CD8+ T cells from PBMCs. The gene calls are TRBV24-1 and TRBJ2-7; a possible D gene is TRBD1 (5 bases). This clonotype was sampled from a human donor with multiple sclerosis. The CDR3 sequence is CATRERKLTGEQYF. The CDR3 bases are TGTGCCACCAGAGAACGGAAATTAACAGGCGAGCAGTACTTC.